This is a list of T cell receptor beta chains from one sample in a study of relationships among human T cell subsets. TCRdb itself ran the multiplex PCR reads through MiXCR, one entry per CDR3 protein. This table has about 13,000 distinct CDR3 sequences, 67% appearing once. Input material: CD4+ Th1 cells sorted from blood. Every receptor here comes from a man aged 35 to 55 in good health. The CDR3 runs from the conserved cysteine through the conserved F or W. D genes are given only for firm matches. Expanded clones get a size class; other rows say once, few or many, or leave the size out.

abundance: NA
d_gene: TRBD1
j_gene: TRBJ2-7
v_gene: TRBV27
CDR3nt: TGTGCCAGCTCCATTGGACCCACAGGGGGAGCCTTATCCGACTACGAGCAGTACTTC
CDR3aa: CASSIGPTGGALSDYEQYF

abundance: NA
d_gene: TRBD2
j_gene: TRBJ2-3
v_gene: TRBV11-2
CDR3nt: TGTGCCAGCAGCTTACGTCTAGCGGGCACAGATACGCAGTATTTT
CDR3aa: CASSLRLAGTDTQYF

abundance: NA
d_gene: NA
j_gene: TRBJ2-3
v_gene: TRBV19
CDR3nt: TGTGCCAGTAGTAGAGGGGATTGGGATACGCAGTATTTT
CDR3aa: CASSRGDWDTQYF

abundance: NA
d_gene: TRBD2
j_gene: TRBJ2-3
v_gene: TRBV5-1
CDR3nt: TGCGCCAGCAGCCCGTTAGCGGGGGCGAGCACAGATACGCAGTATTTT
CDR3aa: CASSPLAGASTDTQYF

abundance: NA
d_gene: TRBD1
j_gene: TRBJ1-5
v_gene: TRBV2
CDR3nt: TGTGCCAGCAGGGGACAGGGGAGCAATCAGCCCCAGCATTTT
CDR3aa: CASRGQGSNQPQHF

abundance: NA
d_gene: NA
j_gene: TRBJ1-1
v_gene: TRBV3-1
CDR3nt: TGTGCCAGCAGCCAAGAGACGGCGAACACTGAAGCTTTCTTT
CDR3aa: CASSQETANTEAFF

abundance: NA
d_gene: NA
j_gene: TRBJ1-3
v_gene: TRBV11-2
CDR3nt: TGTGCCAGCAGGGCTGGAAACACCATATATTTT
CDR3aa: CASRAGNTIYF

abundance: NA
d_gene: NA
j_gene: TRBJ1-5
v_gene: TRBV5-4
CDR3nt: TGCGCCAGCAGCCAGACCCCGGGAAGCAATCAGCCCCAGCATTTT
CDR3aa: CASSQTPGSNQPQHF

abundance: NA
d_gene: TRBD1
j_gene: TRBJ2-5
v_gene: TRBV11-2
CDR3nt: TGTGCCAGCAGCTTAAAACCCCAGACAGGGGTGCAAGAGACCCAGTACTTC
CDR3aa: CASSLKPQTGVQETQYF

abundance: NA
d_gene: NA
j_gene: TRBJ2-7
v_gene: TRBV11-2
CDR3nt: TGTGCCAGCAGCTTTGAGTGGTCCCTCTACGAGCAGTACTTC
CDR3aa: CASSFEWSLYEQYF

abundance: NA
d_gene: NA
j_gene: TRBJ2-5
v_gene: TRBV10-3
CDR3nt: TGTGCCATCAGTGGAGGGGCAGGGTTGGAGACCCAGTACTTC
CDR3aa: CAISGGAGLETQYF

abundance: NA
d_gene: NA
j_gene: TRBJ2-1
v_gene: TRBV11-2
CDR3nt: TGTGCCAGCAGCGTAGGACAGCTATTCTACAATGAGCAGTTCTTC
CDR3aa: CASSVGQLFYNEQFF

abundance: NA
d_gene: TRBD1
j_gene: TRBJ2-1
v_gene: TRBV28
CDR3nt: TGTGCCAGCAGTTCCCCGGGACAGGGCCACAATGAGCAGTTCTTC
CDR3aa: CASSSPGQGHNEQFF

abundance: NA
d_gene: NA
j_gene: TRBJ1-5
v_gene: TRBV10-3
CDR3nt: TGTGCCATCAGTGTAATGCGGGGGCTTAGCAATCAGCCCCAGCATTTT
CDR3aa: CAISVMRGLSNQPQHF

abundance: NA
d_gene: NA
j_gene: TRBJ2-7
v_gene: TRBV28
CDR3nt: TGTGCCAGCAGTTTATTTGAGGTCTACGAGCAGTACTTC
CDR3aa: CASSLFEVYEQYF

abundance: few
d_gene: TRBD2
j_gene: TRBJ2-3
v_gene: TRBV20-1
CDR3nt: TGCAGTGCTAGTGGGACTAGCGGGAGAGAGCTAAATACGCAGTATTTT
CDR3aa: CSASGTSGRELNTQYF

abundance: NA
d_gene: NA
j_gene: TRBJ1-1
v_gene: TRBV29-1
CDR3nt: TGCAGCGTTCCCCTCAGTGGACCCACGAACACTGAAGCTTTCTTT
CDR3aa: CSVPLSGPTNTEAFF

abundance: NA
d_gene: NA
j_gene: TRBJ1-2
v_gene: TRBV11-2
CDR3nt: TGTGCCAGCAGCCCTCTGAGGGGACGGGACTATGGCTACACCTTC
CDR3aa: CASSPLRGRDYGYTF

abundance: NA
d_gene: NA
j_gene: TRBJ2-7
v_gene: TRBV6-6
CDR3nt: TGTGCCAGCAGCCGCGGGACAGATGCCTACGAGCAGTACTTC
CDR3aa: CASSRGTDAYEQYF